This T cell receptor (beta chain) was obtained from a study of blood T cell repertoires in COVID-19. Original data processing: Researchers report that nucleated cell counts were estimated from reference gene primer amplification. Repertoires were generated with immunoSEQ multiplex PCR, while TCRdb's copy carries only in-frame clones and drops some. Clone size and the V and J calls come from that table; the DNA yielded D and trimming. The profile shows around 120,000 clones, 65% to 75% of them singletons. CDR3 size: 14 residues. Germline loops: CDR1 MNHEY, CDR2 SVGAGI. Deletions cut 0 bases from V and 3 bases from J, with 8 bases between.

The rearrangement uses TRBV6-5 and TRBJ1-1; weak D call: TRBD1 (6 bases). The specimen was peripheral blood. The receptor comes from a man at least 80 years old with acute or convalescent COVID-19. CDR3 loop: CASSYSRQDTEAFF. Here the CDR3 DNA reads TGTGCCAGCAGTTACTCAAGACAGGACACTGAAGCTTTCTTT.